These 29 T cell receptor beta chains were sequenced from one sample in a study of T cell clonality in common variable immunodeficiency (dated by TCRdb to the mid-2010s). The method was the immunoSEQ multiplex PCR assay. In its TCRdb copy, this immuneACCESS table keeps in-frame sequences only and misses some clones. Where compared with another copy, unresolved V genes explain less than half of these, and the others have no known cause. The data for this sample show 35,000 to 50,000 clones, each detected more than once. The ten largest clones take up 0.68% of the sample. Material: peripheral blood mononuclear cells. These receptors were obtained from a person aged 18-70 years in good health.

Many counts were recorded for this clone. Sequencing ends 3 residues short of the CDR3 end; the germline J gene provides the rest. The chain links TRBV7-2 to TRBJ1-4; weak D call: TRBD1 (6 bases). The CDR3 sequence is 14 residues long. CDR1 is SGHTA and CDR2 is FQGNSA in the germline V gene. Trimming removed 2 bases at V and 5 bases at J, with 9 bases between. Incomplete CDR3 DNA: TGTGCCAGCAGCTTACGAGGGGGAAATGAAAAA. Translation: CASSLRGGNEK. The full CDR3 reads CASSLRGGNEKLFF.

This clone was seen at least ten times. The CDR3 region is CSASLQGRNTIYF. The covered CDR3 bases are TGCAGTGCCAGCCTACAGGGGAGAAACACC. The chain links TRBV20-1 to TRBJ1-3, with 7 positions matching TRBD1. The observed sequence ends 3 residues before the CDR3 terminus, with the missing tail filled in from the germline J gene. J lost 5 bases, V lost 6 bases, and 7 bases had no gene match. The CDR3 sequence is 13 residues long. CDR1 and CDR2 (germline): DFQATT, SNEGSKA (reference sequence).

This clone was seen many times. The CDR3 sequence: CAISERGANTGELFF. CDR3 DNA, as far as it was read: TGTGCCATCAGTGAAAGGGGAGCGAACACCGGGGAG. V is TRBV10-3 and J is TRBJ2-2; D may be TRBD1 or TRBD2 (5 bases each). Read sequence stops 3 residues before the CDR3 end, and the germline J gene provides the missing end. Trimming cost V 3 bases and J 0 bases, with 8 bases left between them. The CDR3 covers 15 residues. Germline V gene lookup returns CDR1 ENHRY and CDR2 SYGVKD.

In its sample, this clone was seen many times. The CDR3 goes on 3 residues after the read ends, and that part is filled in from the germline J gene. This sequence joins TRBV5-5 and TRBJ2-1; 8 bases align to TRBD1. Germline-derived CDR1 and CDR2 are SGHKS and YYEKEE (reference sequence). CDR3 length: 14 amino acids. V dropped 4 bases and J dropped 4; count of bases not matched to a gene: 4. The CDR3: CASSPGTGYNEQFF. CDR3 DNA, as far as it was read: TGTGCCAGCAGCCCAGGGACAGGATACAATGAG.

The CDR3: CAWTLGSGQYDYTF. Partial CDR3 DNA: TGTGCCTGGACCCTGGGTAGCGGGCAGTACGAC. This chain connects TRBV30 to TRBJ1-2, with D hard to call. The sequence runs out 3 residues before the end of the CDR3; the remainder is reconstructed from the germline J gene. This CDR3 has 14 amino acids. Germline V gene data show CDR1 as GTSNPN and CDR2 as SVGIG (reference sequence).

Ten or more counts support this clone. Coverage ceases 3 residues before the CDR3 finishes, and the germline J gene fills in the end. V is TRBV7-6 and J is TRBJ1-2, with D perhaps matching TRBD1 (5 bases). The V gene's germline CDR1 is SGHVS and CDR2 FNYEAQ. V was clipped by 1 base and J by 6 bases, with 15 bases between them. The CDR3 runs 15 residues. CDR3 DNA (partial): TGTGCCAGCAGCTTAGACTGGGGGGGGTCGGATGGC. Amino acid sequence: CASSLDWGGSDG. The whole CDR3 protein is CASSLDWGGSDGYTF.

This clone was seen repeatedly, ten times or more. Coverage ceases 3 residues before the CDR3 finishes, and the germline J gene fills in the end. The chain combines TRBV29-1 with TRBJ1-4, with a tentative D call TRBD1 (5 bases). The CDR3 consists of 13 residues. Germline V gene data show CDR1 as SQVTM and CDR2 as ANQGSEA. Trimming pared 6 bases from V and 5 bases from J, leaving 13 bases between. The DNA read from the CDR3 is TGCAGCGTAGAAACAGGCGTCAATGAAAAA. This translates into CSVETGVNEK. The whole CDR3 protein reads CSVETGVNEKLFF.

This clone was recorded many times. The observed sequence ends 3 residues before the CDR3 terminus, with the missing tail filled in from the germline J gene. This sequence joins TRBV12-3 or TRBV12-4 and TRBJ1-2; perhaps TRBD1 as D (6 bases). CDR3 size: 14 residues. The V end was cut by 3 bases, the J end by 5 bases, with 13 bases between. The CDR3 DNA, read in part, is TGTGCCAGCAGTTTTAGGGGGGGCGCGTATGGC. It codes for CASSFRGGAYG. The full CDR3 sequence reads CASSFRGGAYGYTF.

This clone came up many times. Coverage ceases 3 residues before the CDR3 finishes, and the germline J gene fills in the end. The chain carries TRBV7-2 and TRBJ2-3; D possibly corresponds to TRBD1 (5 bases). CDR1 and CDR2 (germline): SGHTA, FQGNSA. Trimming stripped 5 bases from V and 8 bases from J, with 17 bases between. The CDR3 extends over 14 amino acids. CDR3 bases read: TGTGCCAGCAGCACAGGATCGACAATAGGTACG. Protein product: CASSTGSTIGT. The complete CDR3 reads CASSTGSTIGTQYF. Full variable domain (remainder filled in from reference TRBV7-2 and TRBJ2-3): GAGVSQSPSNKVTEKGKDVELRCDPISGHTALYWYRQSLGQGLEFLIYFQGNSAPDKSGLPSDRFSAERTGGSVSTLTIQRTQQEDSAVYLCASSTGSTIGTQYFGPGTRLTVL.

This clone came up many times. The CDR3 goes on 3 residues after the read ends, and that part is filled in from the germline J gene. This chain connects TRBV20-1 to TRBJ2-7; weak D call: TRBD2 (6 bases). There are 12 residues in the CDR3. Germline V gives CDR1 DFQATT, CDR2 SNEGSKA (reference sequence). The germline V and J ends were trimmed by 0 bases and 6 bases, with 9 bases remaining between them. CDR3 bases read: TGCAGTGCTAGAGATGGAGGGGTCGAG. Encoded protein: CSARDGGVE. The whole CDR3 sequence reads CSARDGGVEQYF.

This clone was detected ten times or more. From the germline J gene comes the end of the CDR3, since the read stops 3 residues before it. V is TRBV16 and J is TRBJ2-4; no firm D call. Germline V gene lookup returns CDR1 KGHSY and CDR2 FQNENV. V was trimmed by 4 bases and J by 0 bases, leaving 13 bases between them. The CDR3 has 16 residues. The sequenced part of the CDR3 DNA is TGTGCCAGCAGCCCCCGCGGAGCAGTAGCCAAAAACATT. Protein sequence: CASSPRGAVAKNI. The CDR3 reads in full as CASSPRGAVAKNIQYF.

This clone was seen many times. Coverage ceases 3 residues before the CDR3 finishes, and the germline J gene fills in the end. The chain couples TRBV7-9 to TRBJ2-7; D might be TRBD2 (5 bases). The V and J ends lost 5 bases and 5 bases respectively, with 16 bases between them. Germline V gene data show CDR1 as SEHNR and CDR2 as FQNEAQ (reference sequence). This CDR3 has 14 amino acids. CDR3 sequence: CASSAQDLSNEQYF. The sequenced CDR3 bases are TGTGCCAGCAGCGCCCAGGACTTATCCAACGAG.

This clone has a count of ten or more. The CDR3 DNA, read in part, is TGTGCCAGTAGTATAAGAAGTGCTAGCGGGGTCACAGATACG. Residues: CASSIRSASGVTDT. The full-length CDR3 reads as CASSIRSASGVTDTQYF. This chain connects TRBV19 to TRBJ2-3, with 9 bases aligning to TRBD2. The read is 3 residues too short to cover the CDR3 end, so that end is filled in from the germline J gene. Germline V CDR1 and CDR2: LNHDA, SQIVND (reference sequence). The junction had 8 bases not matched to a gene; V was cut back by 2 bases and J by 2 bases. The CDR3 sequence is 17 residues long. Full variable domain (rest looked up from reference TRBV19 and TRBJ2-3): DGGITQSPKYLFRKEGQNVTLSCEQNLNHDAMYWYRQDPGQGLRLIYYSQIVNDFQKGDIAEGYSVSREKKESFPLTVTSAQKNPTAFYLCASSIRSASGVTDTQYFGPGTRLTVL.

This clone was seen at least ten times. The CDR3 end is not reached by the read, which stops 3 residues before it; the germline J gene fills it in. This sequence joins TRBV12-5 and TRBJ2-3; no definite D call. The CDR3 runs to 12 residues. CDR1 is LGHNT and CDR2 is FRNRAP in the germline V gene. V was shortened by 5 bases and J by 6 bases, with 9 bases between the two germline ends. CDR3 in amino acids: CASGLQRDTQYF. The CDR3 bases that were read are TGTGCTAGTGGTCTACAGAGGGATACG.

This clone occurred many times. The CDR3 end is not reached by the read, which stops 3 residues before it; the germline J gene fills it in. J is TRBJ2-7 and V is TRBV7-2; 9 bases are shared with TRBD2. V was pared by 4 bases and J by 2 bases, with 6 bases of the junction left unmatched. The CDR3 is 15 amino acids. Germline V CDR1 and CDR2: SGHTA, FQGNSA. CDR3 bases read: TGTGCCAGCAGCTCCGCCGGCGGGAGGGCCTACGAG. The encoded protein is CASSSAGGRAYE. The complete CDR3 protein is CASSSAGGRAYEQYF.

This clone was seen ten or more times. CDR3 DNA (partial): TGTGCTAGTGGTTGGCTGGACAGTCAATCACCC. Its translation is CASGWLDSQSP. The full-length CDR3 reads as CASGWLDSQSPLHF. The V and J genes are TRBV12-5 and TRBJ1-6; D is possibly TRBD1 (6 bases). The read ends 3 residues shy of where the CDR3 ends; the end is completed using the germline J gene. V was pared by 4 bases and J by 10 bases, with 14 bases between. In germline, CDR1 is LGHNT, CDR2 FRNRAP. The CDR3 loop spans 14 amino acids.

This clone was counted ten times or more. The read ends 3 residues early relative to the CDR3; the germline J gene fills the gap. The chain uses TRBV2 and TRBJ1-1; 7 nucleotides align to TRBD1. Per the germline V gene, CDR1 is SNHLY and CDR2 is FYNNEI. Trimming took 5 bases from V and 5 from J; bases not matched to a gene: 8. The CDR3 runs 14 residues. CDR3 residues: CASSYYRGGTEAFF. The sequenced CDR3 bases are TGTGCCAGCAGTTACTACAGGGGAGGGACTGAA.

This clone was recorded many times. The CDR3 end lies 3 residues beyond the end of the read and is filled in from the germline J gene. The V call is TRBV7-9, the J call TRBJ2-1; 9 positions agree with TRBD2. From germline, CDR1 is SEHNR and CDR2 FQNEAQ (reference sequence). After removal of 4 bases from V and 9 bases from J, the junction contained 7 bases not matched to a gene. The CDR3 is made up of 14 amino acids. The CDR3 sequence is CASSSKREEAEQFF. The sequenced CDR3 bases are TGTGCCAGCAGCTCAAAGCGGGAGGAGGCTGAG.

This clone was seen at least ten times. Read coverage stops 3 residues before the CDR3 terminus; the germline J gene supplies the remainder. This chain links TRBV2 with TRBJ2-1, with D tentatively TRBD1 (5 bases). The CDR3 totals 14 residues. V lost 9 bases, J lost 2 bases, and 14 bases lay in between. CDR1 is SNHLY, CDR2 FYNNEI, per germline. Here the CDR3 reads CASRQSLAYNEQFF. The DNA read from the CDR3 is TGTGCCAGTAGACAGTCCCTAGCCTACAATGAG.

Comments on this clone: The sequence runs out 3 residues before the end of the CDR3; the remainder is reconstructed from the germline J gene. This sequence joins TRBV20-1 and TRBJ1-1; no definite D call. V was cut by 0 bases and J by 1 base, with 6 bases left in between. The CDR3 runs to 13 residues. Germline loops: CDR1 DFQATT, CDR2 SNEGSKA (reference sequence). CDR3 protein: CSARDKPNTEAFF. The DNA read from the CDR3 is TGCAGTGCTAGAGACAAGCCGAACACTGAA.

This clone was observed at least ten times. The DNA ends 3 residues before the CDR3 does, and the rest of the CDR3 is filled in from the germline J gene. The chain uses TRBV4-1 and TRBJ2-3; D gene unclear. This CDR3 comprises 14 residues. Trimming removed 4 bases from V and 0 bases from J, with 8 bases in between. The germline gives CDR1 MGHRA, CDR2 YSYEKL. The CDR3: CASSPAESTDTQYF. CDR3 DNA (partial): TGCGCCAGCAGCCCCGCGGAAAGCACAGATACG.

Comment on this clone: The CDR3 end falls 3 residues outside the read, so it is completed with the germline J gene. The chain employs TRBV18 and TRBJ1-2; possibly TRBD1 for D (6 bases). Per the germline V gene, CDR1 is KGHSH and CDR2 is LQKENI. CDR3 length: 15 amino acids. This chain's CDR3 is CASSPGQTSSYDYTF. Partial CDR3 DNA: TGTGCCAGCTCACCTGGACAGACTAGCTCCTACGAC.

This clone was seen many times. CDR3 sequence: CASSVVPSGNTEQYF. Incomplete CDR3 DNA: TGTGCCAGCAGCGTAGTACCTAGCGGGAACACCGAG. The genes are TRBV9 and TRBJ2-7, with TRBD2 identical over 9 bases. The read ends 3 residues shy of where the CDR3 ends; the end is completed using the germline J gene. The V gene end was trimmed by 0 bases and the J gene end by 6 bases; junction bases not matched to a gene: 7. Germline values: CDR1 SGDLS, CDR2 YYNGEE. The CDR3 runs 15 residues.

This clone was recorded at least ten times. Coverage ceases 3 residues before the CDR3 finishes, and the germline J gene fills in the end. This chain connects TRBV28 to TRBJ2-7, with D possibly TRBD1 on 6 matching bases. Germline CDR1 and CDR2: MDHEN and SYDVKM. V lost 1 base and J 4 bases, leaving 11 bases between the germline ends. The CDR3 is 14 residues long. This chain's CDR3 is CASSLSQGRYEQYF. CDR3 DNA, as far as it was read: TGTGCCAGCAGTTTATCCCAGGGGAGATACGAG.

This clone was observed many times. The CDR3 end falls 3 residues outside the read, so it is completed with the germline J gene. The chain joins TRBV7-9 to TRBJ2-4; a weak D match, TRBD2 (6 bases). From germline, CDR1 is SEHNR and CDR2 FQNEAQ (reference sequence). The CDR3 runs 15 residues. The V gene lost 5 bases and the J gene lost 2 bases, with 13 bases spanning the gap. This CDR3 is CASSPDAGTKNIQYF. The part of the CDR3 DNA that was read is TGTGCCAGCAGCCCAGACGCGGGGACCAAAAACATT.

This clone was seen at least ten times. The read terminates 3 residues before the CDR3 end, so the remaining end is supplied by the germline J gene. This rearrangement joins TRBV5-5 to TRBJ2-1; 9 bases fit TRBD1. The CDR3 consists of 15 residues. Unmatched junction bases numbered 6, after V lost 4 bases and J lost 4 bases. Germline loops: CDR1 SGHKS, CDR2 YYEKEE (reference sequence). The sequenced part of the CDR3 DNA is TGTGCCAGCAGCCCGGGACAGGGAAGTTACAATGAG. It specifies CASSPGQGSYNE. The whole CDR3 protein reads CASSPGQGSYNEQFF.

This clone was counted at least ten times. The read ends 3 residues before the CDR3 terminus; that terminus is restored from the germline J gene. The chain couples TRBV30 to TRBJ2-7, with 9 nucleotides matching TRBD2. Unmatched junction bases numbered 11, after V lost 5 bases and J lost 6 bases. The CDR3 is 14 amino acids. Germline V CDR1 and CDR2: GTSNPN, SVGIG (reference sequence). Partial CDR3 DNA: TGTGCCTGGGGGGTGCGGGAGGGAAAAGGCGAG. This codes for CAWGVREGKGE. From start to end, the CDR3 is CAWGVREGKGEQYF.

This clone was counted many times. Read coverage stops 3 residues before the CDR3 terminus; the germline J gene supplies the remainder. V gene TRBV7-9 combines with J gene TRBJ1-1; TRBD1 matches 7 bases. CDR3 length: 13 residues. V shed 4 bases, J shed 1 base, and the junction held 0 bases outside the gene matches. Germline CDR1 SEHNR, CDR2 FQNEAQ (reference sequence). The part of the CDR3 DNA that was read is TGTGCCAGCAGCTGGACAGGGAACACTGAA. This translates into CASSWTGNTE. The whole CDR3 protein is CASSWTGNTEAFF. The variable domain in full, completed from reference TRBV7-9 and TRBJ1-1, reads DTGVSQNPRHKITKRGQNVTFRCDPISEHNRLYWYRQTLGQGPEFLTYFQNEAQLEKSRLLSDRFSAERPKGSFSTLEIQRTEQGDSAMYLCASSWTGNTEAFFGQGTRLTVV.

This clone was seen ten or more times. The missing CDR3 end, 3 residues past where the read stops, is filled in from the germline J gene. The V and J genes are TRBV20-1 and TRBJ2-5; D is ambiguous. CDR1 and CDR2 from the germline V gene are DFQATT and SNEGSKA (reference sequence). V lost 3 bases and J lost 1, with 6 bases in between. The CDR3 is made up of 12 amino acids. This CDR3 reads CSARTPQETQYF. The part of the CDR3 DNA that was read is TGCAGTGCTAGGACACCCCAAGAGACC.